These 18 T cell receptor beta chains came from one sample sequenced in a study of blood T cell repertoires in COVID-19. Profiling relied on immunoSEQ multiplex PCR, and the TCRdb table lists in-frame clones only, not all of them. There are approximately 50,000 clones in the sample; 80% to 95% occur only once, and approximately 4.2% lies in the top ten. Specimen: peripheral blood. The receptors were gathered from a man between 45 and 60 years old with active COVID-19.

CDR3 bases: TGTGCTAGTGGTATCGGGACAGAACGGCGGTTACAGCCCCAGCATTTT. This gives the protein CASGIGTERRLQPQHF. The genes are TRBV12-5 and TRBJ1-5; TRBD1 matches at 7 bases. There are 16 residues in the CDR3. Trimming at V came to 5 bases and at J to 7 bases, leaving 14 bases not matched to a gene. Germline V gene data show CDR1 as LGHNT and CDR2 as FRNRAP. Using reference TRBV12-5 and TRBJ1-5 for the parts outside the CDR3, the full variable domain is DARVTQTPRHKVTEMGQEVTMRCQPILGHNTVFWYRQTMMQGLELLAYFRNRAPLDDSGMPKDRFSAEMPDATLATLKIQPSEPRDSAVYFCASGIGTERRLQPQHFGDGTRLSIL.

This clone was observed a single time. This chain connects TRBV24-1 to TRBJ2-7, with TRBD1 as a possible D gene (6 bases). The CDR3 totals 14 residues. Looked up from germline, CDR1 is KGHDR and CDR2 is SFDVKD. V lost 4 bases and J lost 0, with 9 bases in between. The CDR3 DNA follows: TGTGCCACCAGTGACCGGACAGCCTCCTACGAGCAGTACTTC. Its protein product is CATSDRTASYEQYF.

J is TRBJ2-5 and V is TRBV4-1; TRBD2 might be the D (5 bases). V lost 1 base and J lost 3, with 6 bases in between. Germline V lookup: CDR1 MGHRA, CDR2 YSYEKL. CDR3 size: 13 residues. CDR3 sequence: CASSQAAEETQYF. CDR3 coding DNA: TGCGCCAGCAGCCAAGCAGCGGAAGAGACCCAGTACTTC.

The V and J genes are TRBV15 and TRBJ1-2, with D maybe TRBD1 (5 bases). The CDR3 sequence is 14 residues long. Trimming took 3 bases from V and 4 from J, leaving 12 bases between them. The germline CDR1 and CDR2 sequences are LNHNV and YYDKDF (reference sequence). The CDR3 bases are TGTGCCACCAGCAGGGGAGGACAATTCTATGGCTACACCTTC. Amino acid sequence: CATSRGGQFYGYTF.

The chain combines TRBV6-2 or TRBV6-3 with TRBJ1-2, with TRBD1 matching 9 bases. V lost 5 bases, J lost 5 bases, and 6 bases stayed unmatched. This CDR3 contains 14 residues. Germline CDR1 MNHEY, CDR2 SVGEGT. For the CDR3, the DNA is TGTGCCAGCAGTACACAGGGGGCAAGGTATGGCTACACCTTC. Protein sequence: CASSTQGARYGYTF.

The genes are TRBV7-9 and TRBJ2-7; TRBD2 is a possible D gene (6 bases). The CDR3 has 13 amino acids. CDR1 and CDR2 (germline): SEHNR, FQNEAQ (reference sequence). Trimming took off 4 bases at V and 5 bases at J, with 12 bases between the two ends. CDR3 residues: CASSSGAGNEQYF. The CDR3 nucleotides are TGTGCCAGCAGCTCGGGAGCCGGGAACGAGCAGTACTTC. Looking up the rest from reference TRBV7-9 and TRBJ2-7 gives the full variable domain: DTGVSQNPRHKITKRGQNVTFRCDPISEHNRLYWYRQTLGQGPEFLTYFQNEAQLEKSRLLSDRFSAERPKGSFSTLEIQRTEQGDSAMYLCASSSGAGNEQYFGPGTRLTVT.

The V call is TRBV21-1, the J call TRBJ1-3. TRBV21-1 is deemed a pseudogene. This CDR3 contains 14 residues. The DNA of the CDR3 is TGTGCCAGCACCCCGAGGCACTCTGGAAACACCATATATTTT. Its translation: CASTPRHSGNTIYF.

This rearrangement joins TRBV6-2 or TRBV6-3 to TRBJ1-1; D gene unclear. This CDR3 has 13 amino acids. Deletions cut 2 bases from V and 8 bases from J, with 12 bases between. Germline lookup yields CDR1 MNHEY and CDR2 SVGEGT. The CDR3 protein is CASSYNNRQEAFF. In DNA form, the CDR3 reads TGTGCCAGCAGTTACAATAACCGACAAGAAGCTTTCTTT.

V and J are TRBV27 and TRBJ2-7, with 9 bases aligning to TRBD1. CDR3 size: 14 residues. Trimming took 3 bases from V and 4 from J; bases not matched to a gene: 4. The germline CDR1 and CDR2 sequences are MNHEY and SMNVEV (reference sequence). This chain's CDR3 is CASSFTGGVYEQYF. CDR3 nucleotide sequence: TGTGCCAGCAGTTTCACAGGGGGCGTATACGAGCAGTACTTC.

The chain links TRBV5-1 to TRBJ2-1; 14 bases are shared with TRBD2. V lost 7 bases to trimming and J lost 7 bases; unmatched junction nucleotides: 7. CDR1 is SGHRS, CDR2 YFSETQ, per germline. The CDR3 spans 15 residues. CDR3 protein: CASRGTSGSYNEQFF. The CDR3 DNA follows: TGCGCCAGCCGAGGGACTAGCGGGAGTTATAATGAGCAGTTCTTC.

The CDR3 DNA is TGTGCCAGCAGCTTAGGGTCAACTAGGTTCCGGATGGTTGAGCAGTTCTTC. This sequence encodes CASSLGSTRFRMVEQFF. The V and J genes are TRBV7-9 and TRBJ2-1; D might be TRBD2 (5 bases). Trimming stripped 1 base from V and 9 bases from J, with 22 bases between. The germline V gene has CDR1 SEHNR and CDR2 FQNEAQ (reference sequence). The CDR3 totals 17 residues.

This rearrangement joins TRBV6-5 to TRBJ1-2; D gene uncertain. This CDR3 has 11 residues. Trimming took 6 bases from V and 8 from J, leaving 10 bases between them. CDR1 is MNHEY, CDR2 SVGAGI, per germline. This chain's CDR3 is CASRKQSGYTF. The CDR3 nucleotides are TGTGCCAGCAGGAAACAGTCCGGCTACACCTTC.

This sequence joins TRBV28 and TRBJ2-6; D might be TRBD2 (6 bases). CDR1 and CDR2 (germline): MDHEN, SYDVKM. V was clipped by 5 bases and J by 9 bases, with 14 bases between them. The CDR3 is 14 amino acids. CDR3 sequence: CASSTPGGLNVLTF. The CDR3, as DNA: TGTGCCAGCAGTACCCCCGGAGGGCTCAACGTCCTGACTTTC.

The CDR3 nucleotides read TGTGCCAGCAGTTACCAGGCCACCCTCCACTTT. This translates into CASSYQATLHF. The chain couples TRBV6-6 to TRBJ1-6, with D uncertain. Trimming stripped 2 bases from V and 14 bases from J, with 7 bases between. CDR1 MNHNY and CDR2 SVGAGI come from the germline V gene (reference sequence). The CDR3 has 11 residues.

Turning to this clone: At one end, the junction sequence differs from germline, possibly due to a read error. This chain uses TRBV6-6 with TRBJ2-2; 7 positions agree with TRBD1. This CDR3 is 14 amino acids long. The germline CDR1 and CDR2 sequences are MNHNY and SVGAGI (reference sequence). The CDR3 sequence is CASTYRGGGGELFF. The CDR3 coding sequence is TGTGCCAGCACTTACAGGGGCGGTGGCGGGGAGCTGTTTTTT.

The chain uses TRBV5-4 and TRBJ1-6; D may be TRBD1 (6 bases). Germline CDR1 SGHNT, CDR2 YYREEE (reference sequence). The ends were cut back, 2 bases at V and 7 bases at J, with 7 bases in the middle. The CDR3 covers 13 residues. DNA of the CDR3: TGTGCCAGCAGCTTACAGGGAAATTCACCCCTCCACTTT. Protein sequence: CASSLQGNSPLHF.

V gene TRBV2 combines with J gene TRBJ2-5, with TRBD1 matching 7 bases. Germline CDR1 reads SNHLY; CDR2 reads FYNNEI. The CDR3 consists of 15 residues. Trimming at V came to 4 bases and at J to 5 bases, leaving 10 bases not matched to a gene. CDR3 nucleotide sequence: TGTGCCAGCAGTGTAAGGAAGGGGGCCGGGGAGACCCAGTACTTC. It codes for CASSVRKGAGETQYF.

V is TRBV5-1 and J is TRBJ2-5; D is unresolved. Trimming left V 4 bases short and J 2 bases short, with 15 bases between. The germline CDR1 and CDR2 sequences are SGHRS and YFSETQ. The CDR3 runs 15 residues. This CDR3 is CASSTRPSIQETQYF. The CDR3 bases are TGCGCCAGCAGCACACGTCCTTCGATTCAAGAGACCCAGTACTTC.